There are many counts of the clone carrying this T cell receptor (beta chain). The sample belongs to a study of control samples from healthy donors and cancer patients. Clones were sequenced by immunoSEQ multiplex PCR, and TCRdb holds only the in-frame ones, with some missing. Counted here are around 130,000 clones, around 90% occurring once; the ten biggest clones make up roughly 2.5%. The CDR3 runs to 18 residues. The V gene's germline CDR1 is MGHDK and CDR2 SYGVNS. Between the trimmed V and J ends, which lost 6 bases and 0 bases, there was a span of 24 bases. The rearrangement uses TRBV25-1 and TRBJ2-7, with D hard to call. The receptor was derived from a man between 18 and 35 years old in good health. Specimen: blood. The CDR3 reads CASSGPLGGRESSYEQYF. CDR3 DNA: TGTGCCAGCAGCGGCCCCCTCGGTGGCAGAGAATCCTCCTACGAGCAGTACTTC.